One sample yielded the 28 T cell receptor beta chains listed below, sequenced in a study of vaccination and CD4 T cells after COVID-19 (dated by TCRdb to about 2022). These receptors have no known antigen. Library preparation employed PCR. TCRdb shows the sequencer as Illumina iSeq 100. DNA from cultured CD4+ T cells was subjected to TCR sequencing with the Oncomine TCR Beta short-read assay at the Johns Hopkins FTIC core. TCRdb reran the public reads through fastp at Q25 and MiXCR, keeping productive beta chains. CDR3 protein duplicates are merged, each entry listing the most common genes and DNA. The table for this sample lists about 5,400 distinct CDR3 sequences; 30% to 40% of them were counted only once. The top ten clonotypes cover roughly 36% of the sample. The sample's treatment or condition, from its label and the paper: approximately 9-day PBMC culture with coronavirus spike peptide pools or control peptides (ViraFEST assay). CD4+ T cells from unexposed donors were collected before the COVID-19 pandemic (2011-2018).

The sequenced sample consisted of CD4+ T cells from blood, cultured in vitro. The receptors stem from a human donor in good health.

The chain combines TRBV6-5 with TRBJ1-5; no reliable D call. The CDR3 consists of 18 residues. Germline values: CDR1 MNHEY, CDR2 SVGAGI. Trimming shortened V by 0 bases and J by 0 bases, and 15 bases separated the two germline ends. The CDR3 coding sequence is TGTGCCAGCAGTTACTCAAGCCGGGGAGGGTATAGCAATCAGCCCCAGCATTTT. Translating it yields CASSYSSRGGYSNQPQHF.

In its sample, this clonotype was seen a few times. The CDR3 protein is CASSLGNSVTGELFF. Written as DNA, the CDR3 is TGTGCCAGCAGTCTGGGTAATTCGGTAACCGGGGAGCTGTTTTTT. This chain joins TRBV6-1 and TRBJ2-2; D unresolved. From germline, CDR1 is MNHNS and CDR2 SASEGT. The CDR3 has 15 residues. The V end lost 5 bases, the J end lost 5 bases, and 15 bases lay between the germline ends.

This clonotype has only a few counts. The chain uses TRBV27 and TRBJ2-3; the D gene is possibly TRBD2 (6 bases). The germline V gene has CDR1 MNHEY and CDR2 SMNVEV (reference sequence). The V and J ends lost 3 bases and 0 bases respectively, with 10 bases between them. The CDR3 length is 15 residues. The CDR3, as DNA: TGTGCCAGCAGTTTGGGGACTTCTAGCACAGATACGCAGTATTTT. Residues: CASSLGTSSTDTQYF.

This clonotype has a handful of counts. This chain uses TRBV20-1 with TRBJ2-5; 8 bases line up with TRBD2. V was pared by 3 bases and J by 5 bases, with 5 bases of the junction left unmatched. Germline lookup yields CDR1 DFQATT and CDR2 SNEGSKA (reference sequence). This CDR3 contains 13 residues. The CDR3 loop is CSASGGAVETQYF. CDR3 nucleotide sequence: TGCAGTGCTAGCGGGGGGGCGGTGGAGACCCAGTACTTC.

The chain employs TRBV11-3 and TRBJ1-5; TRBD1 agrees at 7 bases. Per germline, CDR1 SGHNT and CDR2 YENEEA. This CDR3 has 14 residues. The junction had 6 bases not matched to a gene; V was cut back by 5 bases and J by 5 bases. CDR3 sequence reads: CASSPLQGDQPQHF. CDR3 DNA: TGTGCCAGCAGCCCCCTTCAGGGGGATCAGCCCCAGCATTTT.

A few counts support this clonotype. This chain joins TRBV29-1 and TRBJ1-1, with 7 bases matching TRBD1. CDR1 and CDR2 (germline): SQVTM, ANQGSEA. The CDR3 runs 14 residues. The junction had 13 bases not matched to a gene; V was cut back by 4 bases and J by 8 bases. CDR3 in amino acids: CSVVELVRGLEAFF. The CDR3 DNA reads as TGCAGCGTTGTGGAGTTGGTTAGGGGGCTAGAAGCTTTCTTT. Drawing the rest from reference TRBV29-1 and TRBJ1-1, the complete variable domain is SAVISQKPSRDICQRGTSLTIQCQVDSQVTMMFWYRQQPGQSLTLIATANQGSEATYESGFVIDKFPISRPNLTFSTLTVSNMSPEDSSIYLCSVVELVRGLEAFFGQGTRLTVV.

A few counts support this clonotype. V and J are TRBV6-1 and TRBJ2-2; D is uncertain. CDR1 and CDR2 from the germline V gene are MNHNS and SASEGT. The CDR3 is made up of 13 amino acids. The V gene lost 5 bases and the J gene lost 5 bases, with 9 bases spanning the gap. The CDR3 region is CASSIQVTGELFF. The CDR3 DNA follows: TGTGCCAGCAGTATCCAGGTGACCGGGGAGCTGTTTTTT.

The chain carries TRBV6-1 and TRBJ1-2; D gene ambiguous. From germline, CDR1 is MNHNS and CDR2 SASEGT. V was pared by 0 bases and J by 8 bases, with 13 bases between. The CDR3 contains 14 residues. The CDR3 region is CASSEARVTVGYTF. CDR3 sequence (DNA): TGTGCCAGCAGTGAAGCGAGGGTGACGGTAGGCTACACCTTC.

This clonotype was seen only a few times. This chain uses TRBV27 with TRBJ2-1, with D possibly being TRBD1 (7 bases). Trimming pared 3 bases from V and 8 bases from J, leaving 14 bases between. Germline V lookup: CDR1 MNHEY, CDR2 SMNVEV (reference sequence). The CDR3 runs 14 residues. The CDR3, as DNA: TGTGCCAGCAGTTTGTTTGACAGGGACTATGAGCAGTTCTTC. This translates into CASSLFDRDYEQFF.

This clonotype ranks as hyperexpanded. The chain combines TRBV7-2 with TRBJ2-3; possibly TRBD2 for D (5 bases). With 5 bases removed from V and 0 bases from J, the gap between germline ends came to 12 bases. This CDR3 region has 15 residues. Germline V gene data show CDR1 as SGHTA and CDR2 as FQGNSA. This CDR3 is CASSTYTGSTDTQYF. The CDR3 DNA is TGTGCCAGCAGCACCTATACGGGGAGCACAGATACGCAGTATTTT.

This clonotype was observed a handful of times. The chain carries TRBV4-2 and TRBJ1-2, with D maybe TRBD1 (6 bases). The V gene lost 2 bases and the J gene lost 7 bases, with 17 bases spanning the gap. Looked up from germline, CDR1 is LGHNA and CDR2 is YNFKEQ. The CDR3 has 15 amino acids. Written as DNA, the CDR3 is TGTGCCAGCAGCCAATATGACAGGCCGCTCGTTGGCTACACCTTC. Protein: CASSQYDRPLVGYTF.

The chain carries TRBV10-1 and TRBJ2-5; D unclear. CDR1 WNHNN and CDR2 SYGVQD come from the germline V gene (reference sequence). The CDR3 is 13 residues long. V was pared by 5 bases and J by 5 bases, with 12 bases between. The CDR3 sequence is CASSIGIQETQYF. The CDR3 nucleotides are TGCGCCAGCAGTATAGGAATTCAGGAGACCCAGTACTTC.

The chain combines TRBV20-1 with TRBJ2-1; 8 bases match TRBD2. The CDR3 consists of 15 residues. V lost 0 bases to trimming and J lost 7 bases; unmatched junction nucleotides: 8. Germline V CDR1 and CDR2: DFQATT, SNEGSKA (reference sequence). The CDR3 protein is CSARDRILAANEQFF. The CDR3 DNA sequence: TGCAGTGCTAGAGATAGGATACTAGCGGCTAATGAGCAGTTCTTC.

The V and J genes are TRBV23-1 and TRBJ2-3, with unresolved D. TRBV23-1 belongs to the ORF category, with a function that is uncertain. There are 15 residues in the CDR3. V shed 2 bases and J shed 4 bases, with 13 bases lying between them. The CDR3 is CASSQQGPRPDTQYF. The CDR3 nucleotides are TGCGCCAGCAGTCAACAAGGACCGAGACCAGATACGCAGTATTTT.

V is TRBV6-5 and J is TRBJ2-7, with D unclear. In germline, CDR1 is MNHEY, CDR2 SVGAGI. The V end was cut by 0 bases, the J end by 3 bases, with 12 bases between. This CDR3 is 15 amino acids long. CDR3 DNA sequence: TGTGCCAGCAGTTACTCGCGTCAGGCTGACTACGAGCAGTACTTC. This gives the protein CASSYSRQADYEQYF.

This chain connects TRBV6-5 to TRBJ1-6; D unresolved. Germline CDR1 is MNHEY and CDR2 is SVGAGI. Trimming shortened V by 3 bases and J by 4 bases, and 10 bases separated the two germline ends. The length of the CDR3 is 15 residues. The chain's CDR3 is CASSYTQPYNSPLHF. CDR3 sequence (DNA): TGTGCCAGCAGTTATACACAGCCTTATAATTCACCCCTCCACTTT.

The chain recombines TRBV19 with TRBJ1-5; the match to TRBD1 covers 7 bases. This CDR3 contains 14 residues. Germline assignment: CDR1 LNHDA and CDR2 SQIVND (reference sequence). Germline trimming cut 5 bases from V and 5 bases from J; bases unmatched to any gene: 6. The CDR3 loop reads CASSPDRTYQPQHF. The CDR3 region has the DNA TGTGCCAGTAGTCCGGACAGGACCTATCAGCCCCAGCATTTT.

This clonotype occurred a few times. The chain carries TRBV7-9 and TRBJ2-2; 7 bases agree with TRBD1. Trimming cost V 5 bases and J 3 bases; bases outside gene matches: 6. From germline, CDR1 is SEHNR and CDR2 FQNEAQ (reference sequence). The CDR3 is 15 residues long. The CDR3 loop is CASSEGQLHTGELFF. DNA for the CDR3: TGTGCCAGCAGCGAGGGACAGCTACACACCGGGGAGCTGTTTTTT.

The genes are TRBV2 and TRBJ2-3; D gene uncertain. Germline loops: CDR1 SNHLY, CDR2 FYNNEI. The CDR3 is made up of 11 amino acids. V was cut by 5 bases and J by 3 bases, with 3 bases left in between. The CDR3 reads CASSQTDTQYF. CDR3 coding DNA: TGTGCCAGCAGTCAGACAGATACGCAGTATTTT. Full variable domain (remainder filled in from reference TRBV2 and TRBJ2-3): EPEVTQTPSHQVTQMGQEVILRCVPISNHLYFYWYRQILGQKVEFLVSFYNNEISEKSEIFDDQFSVERPDGSNFTLKIRSTKLEDSAMYFCASSQTDTQYFGPGTRLTVL.

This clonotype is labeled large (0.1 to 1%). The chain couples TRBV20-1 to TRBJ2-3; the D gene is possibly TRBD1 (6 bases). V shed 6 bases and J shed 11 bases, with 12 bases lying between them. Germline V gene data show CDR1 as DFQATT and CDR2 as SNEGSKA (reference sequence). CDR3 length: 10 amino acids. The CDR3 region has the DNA TGCAGTGCGTTGGACAGAAAGCAGTATTTT. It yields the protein CSALDRKQYF.

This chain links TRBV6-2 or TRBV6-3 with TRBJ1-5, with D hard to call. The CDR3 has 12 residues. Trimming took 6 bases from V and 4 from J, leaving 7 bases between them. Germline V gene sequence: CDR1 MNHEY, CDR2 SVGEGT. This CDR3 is CASSHYNQPQHF. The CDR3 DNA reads TGTGCCAGCAGCCACTATAATCAGCCCCAGCATTTT.

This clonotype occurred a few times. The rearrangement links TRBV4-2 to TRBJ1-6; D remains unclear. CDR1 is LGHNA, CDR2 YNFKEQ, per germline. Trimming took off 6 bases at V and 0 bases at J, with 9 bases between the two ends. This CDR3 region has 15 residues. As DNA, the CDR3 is TGTGCCAGCAGAACAGAGAGCTCCTATAATTCACCCCTCCACTTT. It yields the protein CASRTESSYNSPLHF.

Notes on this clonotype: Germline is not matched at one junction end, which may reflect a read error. CDR3 loop: CASSRQTRSPLYF. In nucleotides, the CDR3 is TGTGCCAGCAGTAGACAGACCCGATCACCCCTCTACTTT. This chain connects TRBV6-1 to TRBJ1-6; tentative D call: TRBD1 (5 bases). Germline V gene data show CDR1 as MNHNS and CDR2 as SASEGT. This CDR3 comprises 13 residues.

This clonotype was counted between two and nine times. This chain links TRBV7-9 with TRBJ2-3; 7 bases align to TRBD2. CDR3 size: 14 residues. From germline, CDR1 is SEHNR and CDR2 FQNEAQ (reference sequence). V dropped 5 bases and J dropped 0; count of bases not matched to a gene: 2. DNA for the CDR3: TGTGCCAGCAGCCCTAGCGGTAGCACAGATACGCAGTATTTT. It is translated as CASSPSGSTDTQYF.

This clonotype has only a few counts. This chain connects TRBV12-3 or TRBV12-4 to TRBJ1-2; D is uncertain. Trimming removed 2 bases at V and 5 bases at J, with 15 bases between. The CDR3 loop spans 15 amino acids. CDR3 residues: CASSLLAAPEYGYTF. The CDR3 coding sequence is TGTGCCAGCAGTTTATTAGCCGCACCGGAATATGGCTACACCTTC.

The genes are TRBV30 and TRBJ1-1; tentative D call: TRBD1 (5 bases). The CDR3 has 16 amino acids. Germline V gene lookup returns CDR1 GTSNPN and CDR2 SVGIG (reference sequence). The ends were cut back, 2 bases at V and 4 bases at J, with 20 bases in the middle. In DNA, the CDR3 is TGTGCCTGGAGTCACCCATACGAGGGGCAGGGCACTGAAGCTTTCTTT. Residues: CAWSHPYEGQGTEAFF.

The DNA for the CDR3 is TGTGCCAGCAGTGACTCGAGCGGGGGCTCCTACAATGAGCAGTTCTTC. Translation gives CASSDSSGGSYNEQFF. The gene calls are TRBV6-4 and TRBJ2-1; 8 bases line up with TRBD2. Germline CDR1 MRHNA, CDR2 SNTAGT. V gave up 0 bases and J gave up 0 bases; unmatched junction bases: 1. The CDR3 has 16 amino acids.

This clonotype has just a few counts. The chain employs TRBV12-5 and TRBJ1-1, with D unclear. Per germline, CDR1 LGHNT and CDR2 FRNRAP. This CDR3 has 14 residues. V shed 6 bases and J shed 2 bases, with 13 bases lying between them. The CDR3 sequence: CASGRRTDNTEAFF. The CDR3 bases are TGTGCTAGTGGCCGCCGGACTGACAACACTGAAGCTTTCTTT.